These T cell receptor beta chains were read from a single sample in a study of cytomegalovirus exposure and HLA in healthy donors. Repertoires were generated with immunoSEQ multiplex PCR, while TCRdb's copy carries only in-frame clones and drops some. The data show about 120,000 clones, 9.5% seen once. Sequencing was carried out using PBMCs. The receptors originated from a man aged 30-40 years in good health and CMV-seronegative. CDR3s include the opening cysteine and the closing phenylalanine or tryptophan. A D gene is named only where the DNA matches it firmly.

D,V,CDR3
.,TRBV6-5,CASTPSGGRGNTIYF
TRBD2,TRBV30,CAWDTAGTLWTSGSYEQYF
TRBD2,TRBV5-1,CASSLGLAGVNEQFF
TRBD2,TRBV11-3,CASSFLAGNTGELFF
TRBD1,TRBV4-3,CASSQDYRGGSSYNSPLHF
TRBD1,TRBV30,CAWRGQGGQPQHF
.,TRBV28,CASEQPPGELFF
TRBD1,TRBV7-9,CASSQGQSPNYGYTF
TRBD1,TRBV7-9,CASSSQGQAYEQYF
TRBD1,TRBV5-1,CASSLGQGGNANYGYTF
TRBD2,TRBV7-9,CASSLPAGGPEDTGELFF
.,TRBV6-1,CASIGTGIRTEAFF
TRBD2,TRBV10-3,CAISDGGGTSGLLDTQYF
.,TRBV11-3,CASARGGGNTLNEQFF
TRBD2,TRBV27,CASSLSPSGGYTGELFF
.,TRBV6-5,CASSTGTRLVGYTF
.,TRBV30,CAWKNGEYEQYF
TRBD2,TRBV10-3,CAISEYTSGAYEQYF
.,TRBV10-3,CAISEWRVYYEQYF
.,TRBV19,CATCTSKGNEQFF
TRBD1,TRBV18,CASSPDRLQPQHF
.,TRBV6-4,CASSVRPNYEQYF
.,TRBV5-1,CASSLAIGAADGYTF
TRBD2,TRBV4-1,CASSQDILVAGATQYF
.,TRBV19,CASSISGVNTEAFF
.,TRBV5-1,CASSLDERGSYEQYF
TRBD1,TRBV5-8,CASSLGQGHEQYF
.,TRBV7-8,CASSTSGDYGYTF
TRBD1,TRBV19,CASSIDPGQRYGYTF
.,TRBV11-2,CASSLEAGGLSEAFF
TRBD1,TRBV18,CASSPPNRQGMNTEAFF
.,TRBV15,CATSRDLYSGTEAFF
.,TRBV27,CASSLARGDYGYTF
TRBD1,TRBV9,CASSEQGLAKNIQYF
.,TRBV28,CASRREGYTF
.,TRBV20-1,CSAGVLGPLHF
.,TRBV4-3,CASSQKGGGVNEKLFF
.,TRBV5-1,CASSSGVQGEKLFF
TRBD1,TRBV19,CARRGQGNTEAFF
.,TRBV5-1,CASSADQNQPQHF
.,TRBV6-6,CASSYRADSSNQPQHF
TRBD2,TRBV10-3,CAISESRAGGPKTGEQFF
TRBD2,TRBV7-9,CASSRTSGGAWTDTQYF
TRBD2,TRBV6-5,CASSRTSGYNEQFF
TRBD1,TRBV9,CASSVGTGGPYGYTF
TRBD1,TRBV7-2,CASSRQGLNTEAFF
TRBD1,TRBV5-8,CASSFTGGFGNTEAFF
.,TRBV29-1,CSAGVGEQFF
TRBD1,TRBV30,CAWSYTGTVNQPQHF
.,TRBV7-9,CASGRVEGFRGETQYF
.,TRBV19,CASSPRGYTEAFF
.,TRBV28,CASSFRFQHEQYF
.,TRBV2,CASSEALSYTF
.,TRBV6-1,CASSERAGSWSPLHF
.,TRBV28,CASSLHWASGNQPQHF
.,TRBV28,CASSLRYEQFF
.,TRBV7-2,CASSLAWQTNYGYTF
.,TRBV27,CASSLQGNQPQHF
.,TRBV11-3,CASSLMLVDRRYQETQYF